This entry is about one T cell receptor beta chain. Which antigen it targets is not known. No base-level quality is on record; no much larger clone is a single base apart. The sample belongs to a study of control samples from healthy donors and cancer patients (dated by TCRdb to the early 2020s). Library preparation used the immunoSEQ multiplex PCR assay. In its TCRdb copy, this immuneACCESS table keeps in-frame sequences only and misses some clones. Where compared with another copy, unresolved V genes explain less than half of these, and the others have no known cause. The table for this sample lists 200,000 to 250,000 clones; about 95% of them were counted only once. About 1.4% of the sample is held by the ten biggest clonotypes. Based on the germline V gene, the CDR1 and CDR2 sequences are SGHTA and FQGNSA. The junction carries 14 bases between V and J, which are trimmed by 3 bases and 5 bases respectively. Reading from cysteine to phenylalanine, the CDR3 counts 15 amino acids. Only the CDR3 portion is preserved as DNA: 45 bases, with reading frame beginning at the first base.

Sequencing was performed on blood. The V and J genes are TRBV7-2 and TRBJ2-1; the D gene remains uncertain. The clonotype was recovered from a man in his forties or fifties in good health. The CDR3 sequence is CASSLGNYVNNEQFF. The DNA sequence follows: TGTGCCAGCAGCTTGGGCAATTACGTGAACAATGAGCAGTTCTTC. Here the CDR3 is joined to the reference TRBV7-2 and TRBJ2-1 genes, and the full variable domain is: GAGVSQSPSNKVTEKGKDVELRCDPISGHTALYWYRQSLGQGLEFLIYFQGNSAPDKSGLPSDRFSAERTGGSVSTLTIQRTQQEDSAVYLCASSLGNYVNNEQFFGPGTRLTVL.